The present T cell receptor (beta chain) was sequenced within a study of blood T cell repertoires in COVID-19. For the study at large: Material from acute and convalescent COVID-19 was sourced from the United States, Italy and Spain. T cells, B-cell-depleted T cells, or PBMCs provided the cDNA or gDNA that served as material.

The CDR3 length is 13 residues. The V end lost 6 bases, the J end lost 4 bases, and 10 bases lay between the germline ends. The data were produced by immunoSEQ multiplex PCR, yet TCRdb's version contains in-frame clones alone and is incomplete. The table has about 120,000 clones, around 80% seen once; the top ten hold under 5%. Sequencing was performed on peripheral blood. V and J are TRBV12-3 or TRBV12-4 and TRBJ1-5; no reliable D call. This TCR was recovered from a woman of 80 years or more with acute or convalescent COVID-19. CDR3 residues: CASSWSPNQPQHF. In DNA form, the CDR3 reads TGTGCCAGCAGCTGGAGTCCTAATCAGCCCCAGCATTTT.